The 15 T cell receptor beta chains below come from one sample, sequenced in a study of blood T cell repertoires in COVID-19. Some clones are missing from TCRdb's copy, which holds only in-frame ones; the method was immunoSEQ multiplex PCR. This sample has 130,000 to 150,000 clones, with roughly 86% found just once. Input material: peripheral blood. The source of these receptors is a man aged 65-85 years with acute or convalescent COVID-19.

The CDR3 sequence: CASSQEISGAWADTQYF. In DNA, the CDR3 is TGCGCCAGCAGCCAAGAAATAAGCGGGGCCTGGGCAGATACGCAGTATTTT. The chain has TRBV4-1 and TRBJ2-3; 7 nucleotides match TRBD2. There are 17 residues in the CDR3. CDR1 is MGHRA, CDR2 YSYEKL, per germline. The trim removed 0 bases at V and 4 bases at J, leaving 10 bases unmatched.

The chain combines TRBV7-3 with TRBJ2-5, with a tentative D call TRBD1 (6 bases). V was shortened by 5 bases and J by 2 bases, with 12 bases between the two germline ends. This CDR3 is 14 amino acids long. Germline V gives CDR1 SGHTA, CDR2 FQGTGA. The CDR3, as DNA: TGTGCCAGCAGCCCCTCCGGACAGCAAGAGACCCAGTACTTC. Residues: CASSPSGQQETQYF.

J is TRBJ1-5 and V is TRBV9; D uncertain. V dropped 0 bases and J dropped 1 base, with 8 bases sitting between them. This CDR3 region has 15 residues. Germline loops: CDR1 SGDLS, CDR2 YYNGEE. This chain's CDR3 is CASSVGGMSNQPQHF. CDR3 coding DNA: TGTGCCAGCAGCGTAGGAGGCATGAGCAATCAGCCCCAGCATTTT.

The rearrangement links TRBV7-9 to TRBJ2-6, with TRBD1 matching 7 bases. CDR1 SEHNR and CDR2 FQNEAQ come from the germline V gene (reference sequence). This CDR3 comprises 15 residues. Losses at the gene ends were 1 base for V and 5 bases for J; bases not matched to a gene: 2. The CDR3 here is CASSLGQGWANVLTF. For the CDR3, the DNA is TGTGCCAGCAGCTTAGGACAGGGCTGGGCCAACGTCCTGACTTTC. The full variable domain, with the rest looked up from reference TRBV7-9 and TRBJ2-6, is DTGVSQNPRHKITKRGQNVTFRCDPISEHNRLYWYRQTLGQGPEFLTYFQNEAQLEKSRLLSDRFSAERPKGSFSTLEIQRTEQGDSAMYLCASSLGQGWANVLTFGAGSRLTVL.

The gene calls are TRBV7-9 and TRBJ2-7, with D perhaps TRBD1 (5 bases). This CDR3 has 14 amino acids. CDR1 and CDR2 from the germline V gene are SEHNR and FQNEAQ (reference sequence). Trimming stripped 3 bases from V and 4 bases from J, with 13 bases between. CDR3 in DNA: TGTGCCAGCAGCTTCCAGGGCCCCCTTTACGAGCAGTACTTC. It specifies CASSFQGPLYEQYF.

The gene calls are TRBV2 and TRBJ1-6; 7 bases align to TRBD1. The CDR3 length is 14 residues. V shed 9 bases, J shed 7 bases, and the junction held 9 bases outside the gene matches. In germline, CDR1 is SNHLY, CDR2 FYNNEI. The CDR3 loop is CASTGTAENSPLHF. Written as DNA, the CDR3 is TGTGCCAGTACGGGGACAGCAGAAAATTCACCCCTCCACTTT.

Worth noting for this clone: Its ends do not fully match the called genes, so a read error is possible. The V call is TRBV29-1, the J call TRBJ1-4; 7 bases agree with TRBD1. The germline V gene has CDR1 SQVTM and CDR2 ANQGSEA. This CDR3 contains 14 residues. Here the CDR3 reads CSVEDRAFPEKLFF. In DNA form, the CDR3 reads TGCAGCGTCGAAGACAGGGCTTTTCCTGAAAAACTGTTTTTT. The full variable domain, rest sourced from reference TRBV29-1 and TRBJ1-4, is SAVISQKPSRDICQRGTSLTIQCQVDSQVTMMFWYRQQPGQSLTLIATANQGSEATYESGFVIDKFPISRPNLTFSTLTVSNMSPEDSSIYLCSVEDRAFPEKLFFGSGTQLSVL.

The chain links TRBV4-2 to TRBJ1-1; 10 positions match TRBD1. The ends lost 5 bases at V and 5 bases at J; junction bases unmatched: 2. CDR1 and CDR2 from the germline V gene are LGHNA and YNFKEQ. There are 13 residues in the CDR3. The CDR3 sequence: CASSDRGLTEAFF. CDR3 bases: TGTGCCAGCAGCGACAGGGGGCTTACTGAAGCTTTCTTT.

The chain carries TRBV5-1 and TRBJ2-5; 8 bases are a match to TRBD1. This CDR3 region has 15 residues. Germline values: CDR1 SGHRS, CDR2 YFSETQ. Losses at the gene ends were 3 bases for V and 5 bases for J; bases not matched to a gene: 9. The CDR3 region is CASSYQGARSETQYF. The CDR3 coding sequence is TGCGCCAGCAGCTATCAGGGGGCACGGTCGGAGACCCAGTACTTC.

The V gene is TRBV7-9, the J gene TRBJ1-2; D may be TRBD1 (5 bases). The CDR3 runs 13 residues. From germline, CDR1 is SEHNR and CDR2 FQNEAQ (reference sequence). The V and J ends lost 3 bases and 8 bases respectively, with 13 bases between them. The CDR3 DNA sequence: TGTGCCAGCAGCTTCGCAGGGCACCCGGGCTACACCTTC. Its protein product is CASSFAGHPGYTF.

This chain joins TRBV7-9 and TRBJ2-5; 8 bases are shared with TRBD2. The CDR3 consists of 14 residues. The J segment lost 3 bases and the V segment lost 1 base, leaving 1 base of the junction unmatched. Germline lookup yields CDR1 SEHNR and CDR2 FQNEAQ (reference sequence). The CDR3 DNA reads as TGTGCCAGCAGCTTAGATAGCGGGAAAGAGACCCAGTACTTC. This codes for CASSLDSGKETQYF.

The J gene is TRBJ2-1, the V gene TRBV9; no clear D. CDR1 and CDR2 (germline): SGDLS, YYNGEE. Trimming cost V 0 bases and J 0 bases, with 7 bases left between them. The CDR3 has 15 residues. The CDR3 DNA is TGTGCCAGCAGCGTAGAACTTACCTCCTACAATGAGCAGTTCTTC. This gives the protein CASSVELTSYNEQFF.

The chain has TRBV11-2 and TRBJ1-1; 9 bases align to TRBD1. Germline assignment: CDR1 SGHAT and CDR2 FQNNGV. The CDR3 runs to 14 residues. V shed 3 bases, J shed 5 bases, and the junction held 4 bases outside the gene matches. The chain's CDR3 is CASSLTGGRTEAFF. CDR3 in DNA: TGTGCCAGCAGCTTGACAGGGGGAAGAACTGAAGCTTTCTTT. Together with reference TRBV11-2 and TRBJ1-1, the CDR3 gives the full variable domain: EAGVAQSPRYKIIEKRQSVAFWCNPISGHATLYWYQQILGQGPKLLIQFQNNGVVDDSQLPKDRFSAERLKGVDSTLKIQPAKLEDSAVYLCASSLTGGRTEAFFGQGTRLTVV.

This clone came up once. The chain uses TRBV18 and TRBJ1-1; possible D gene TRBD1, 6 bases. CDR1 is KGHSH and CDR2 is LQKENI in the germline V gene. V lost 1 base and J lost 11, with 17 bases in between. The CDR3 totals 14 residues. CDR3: CASSPLGQIDGAFF. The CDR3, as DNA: TGTGCCAGCTCACCACTTGGACAGATCGATGGTGCTTTCTTT. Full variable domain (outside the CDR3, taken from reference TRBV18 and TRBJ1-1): NAGVMQNPRHLVRRRGQEARLRCSPMKGHSHVYWYRQLPEEGLKFMVYLQKENIIDESGMPKERFSAEFPKEGPSILRIQQVVRGDSAAYFCASSPLGQIDGAFFGQGTRLTVV.

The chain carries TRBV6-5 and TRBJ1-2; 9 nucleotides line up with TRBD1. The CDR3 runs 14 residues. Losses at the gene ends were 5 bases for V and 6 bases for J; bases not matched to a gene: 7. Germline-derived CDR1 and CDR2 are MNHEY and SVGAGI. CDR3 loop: CASSPPRTGDGYTF. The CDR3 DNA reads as TGTGCCAGCAGTCCCCCCCGGACAGGGGATGGCTACACCTTC.